This T cell receptor beta chain was identified during a study of CD8+CD57+ T cells in acquired aplastic anemia. Germline CDR1 and CDR2: DFQATT and SNEGSKA (reference sequence). With 6 bases removed from V and 9 bases from J, the gap between germline ends came to 12 bases. The CDR3 spans 11 residues. This clonotype was counted many times. Using genomic DNA as the template, TCR beta VDJ and CDR3 profiling was carried out. TCRdb processed the reads anew with MiXCR; each CDR3 protein has one entry. The sample has roughly 150,000 distinct CDR3 sequences, just under 45% seen once. Material: sorted CD4+, CD8+, or CD8+CD57+ T cells (not recorded which) from PBMCs. The V gene is TRBV20-1, the J gene TRBJ2-4; tentatively, D is TRBD1 or TRBD2 (5 bases each). The source of this sequence is a human donor in good health. CDR3 DNA: TGCAGTGCCGTGAAGGGGAGCATTCAGTACTTC. Translating gives CSAVKGSIQYF.